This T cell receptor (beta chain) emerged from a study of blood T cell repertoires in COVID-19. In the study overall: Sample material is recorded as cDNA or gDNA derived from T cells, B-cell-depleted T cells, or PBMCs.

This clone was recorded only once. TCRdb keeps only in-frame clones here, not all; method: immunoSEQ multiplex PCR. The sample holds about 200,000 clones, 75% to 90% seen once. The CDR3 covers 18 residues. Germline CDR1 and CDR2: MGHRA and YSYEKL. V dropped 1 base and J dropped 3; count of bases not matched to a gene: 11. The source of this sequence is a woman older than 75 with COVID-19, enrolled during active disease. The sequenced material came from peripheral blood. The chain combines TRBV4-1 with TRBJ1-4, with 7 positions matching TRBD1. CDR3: CASSQVPQGGTANEKLFF. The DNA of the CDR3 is TGCGCCAGCAGCCAAGTACCTCAGGGGGGCACGGCTAATGAAAAACTGTTTTTT.